This T cell receptor (beta chain) was sequenced during a study of blood T cell repertoires in COVID-19. V lost 3 bases and J lost 5, with 19 bases in between. The CDR3 has 16 residues. The germline V gene encodes CDR1 KGHSH and CDR2 LQKENI. Generated by immunoSEQ multiplex PCR, the TCRdb table keeps only in-frame clones and is missing some. The table includes 150,000 to 200,000 clones, 65% to 80% detected once. Specimen: PBMCs or T cells enriched from blood (not recorded which). This receptor was obtained from a woman in her 50s with acute COVID-19. V and J are TRBV18 and TRBJ1-2, with TRBD1 as a possible D gene (6 bases). The CDR3 spells CASSPSGAQDLYGYTF. CDR3 coding DNA: TGTGCCAGCTCACCTTCAGGGGCCCAGGACCTTTATGGCTACACCTTC.